This T cell receptor beta chain came from a study of early T cells in non-severe SARS-CoV-2 infection. Study summary: The authors sequenced bulk RNA from unsorted whole blood, leaving chains unpaired.

As part of library construction, unique molecular identifiers were attached to individual cDNA molecules. MiXCR was run by TCRdb on the 5' RACE reads, yielding one entry per CDR3 protein. The sample has some 70,000 distinct CDR3 sequences, 9.5% seen once. Comments on this clonotype: Its antigen is unknown.

Whole-study results and caveats: Anti-spike CD8 specificities were favored by VDJdb matching, whose results missed private and CD4 specificities.

The source of this sequence is an adult who was a healthcare worker with PCR-confirmed SARS-CoV-2 infection or an uninfected control (not recorded which). Material for sequencing was whole blood.

The DNA of the CDR3 is TGTGCCAGCTCACCGGACTGGAGCTCTGGAAACACCATATATTTT. This encodes CASSPDWSSGNTIYF. The V and J genes are TRBV18 and TRBJ1-3, with no clear D. CDR3 length equals 15 residues. Germline CDR1 is KGHSH and CDR2 is LQKENI. The V end was cut by 3 bases, the J end by 0 bases, with 9 bases between.